This TCR beta chain was profiled in a study of long-term antiretroviral therapy in people with HIV. Study-wide findings and caveats: Unavailable data included ART adherence, viral resistance and therapy changes (switches in treatment). Transplant donor controls retained higher diversity, though diversity increased after ART. The repertoire was dominated at all time points by clones expanded before ART.

Only United States sites treated participants with HIV. Details on this clone: Its antigen is unknown.

Per germline, CDR1 SGHRS and CDR2 YFSETQ. This CDR3 contains 14 residues. The V gene end was trimmed by 4 bases and the J gene end by 4 bases; junction bases not matched to a gene: 7. Assay version v3.0 of immunoSEQ was used, and it was run at survey level. Produced via immunoSEQ multiplex PCR; TCRdb's table is partial and in-frame only. The sample has about 8,500 clones, about four fifths seen once. The receptor was isolated from a man younger than 40 with HIV. The sequencing used unsorted PBMCs, collected 0.3 years before starting antiretroviral therapy. V gene TRBV5-1 combines with J gene TRBJ1-1; 7 bases agree with TRBD1. DNA of the CDR3: TGCGCCAGCAGCGCGGGACAGCCGGGCACTGAAGCTTTCTTT. This translates into CASSAGQPGTEAFF. Filled out from reference TRBV5-1 and TRBJ1-1, the complete variable domain reads KAGVTQTPRYLIKTRGQQVTLSCSPISGHRSVSWYQQTPGQGLQFLFEYFSETQRNKGNFPGRFSGRQFSNSRSEMNVSTLELGDSALYLCASSAGQPGTEAFFGQGTRLTVV.